Below, one TCR beta chain is given with its context. With V trimmed by 4 bases and J by 6 bases, 6 bases remained unmatched. The CDR3 consists of 13 residues. Germline V lookup: CDR1 LGHDT, CDR2 YNNKEL (reference sequence). This sample is part of a study of blood T cell repertoires in COVID-19. As for the study in general: The samples span acute and convalescent COVID-19 from the United States, Italy and Spain. PBMCs, B-cell-depleted T cells, or T cells were the source of the cDNA or gDNA that made up the material.

The repertoire was sequenced with immunoSEQ multiplex PCR; TCRdb's copy has only in-frame clones and lacks some. The sample gives some 250,000 clones, roughly 90% of which show up once; just over 7% is in the top ten. Sequencing was done on a sample of peripheral blood. The clonotype was recovered from a man in his sixties who had recovered from COVID-19. The chain uses TRBV3-1 (or the pseudogene TRBV3-2) and TRBJ2-7; 7 bases fit TRBD1. CDR3 loop: CASSPRQGGEQYF. In DNA, the CDR3 is TGTGCCAGCAGCCCGAGACAGGGCGGCGAGCAGTACTTC.